This is a list of T cell receptor beta chains from one sample in a study of cytomegalovirus exposure and HLA in healthy donors. Sequenced by immunoSEQ multiplex PCR; TCRdb stores in-frame clones only, minus some. The table lists about 110,000 clones. Sequencing was performed on PBMCs. These receptor sequences come from a man in his fifties or sixties in good health and CMV-seronegative. Each CDR3 is given with its conserved first and last residue. A D gene is named only where the DNA matches it firmly.

J gene,D gene,V gene,CDR3 protein,CDR3 DNA
TRBJ2-4,-,TRBV28,CASSLWSGAGENIQYF,TGTGCCAGCAGTTTATGGTCAGGCGCCGGTGAAAACATTCAGTACTTC
TRBJ1-2,TRBD1,TRBV2,CASSPNRGSNYGYTF,TGTGCCAGCAGCCCTAACAGGGGTTCTAACTATGGCTACACCTTC
TRBJ2-7,-,TRBV10-1,CASSATESYEQYF,TGCGCCAGCAGTGCGACAGAAAGCTACGAGCAGTACTTC
TRBJ1-2,TRBD1,TRBV7-2,CASSLGLGTGDYGYTF,TGTGCCAGCAGCTTAGGTCTTGGGACAGGCGACTATGGCTACACCTTC
TRBJ1-5,-,TRBV27,CASSLSGARAQHF,TGTGCCAGCAGTTTATCAGGGGCTCGGGCCCAGCATTTT
TRBJ2-2,TRBD2,TRBV6-4,CASRIAGNTGELFF,TGTGCCAGCAGAATAGCGGGAAATACCGGGGAGCTGTTTTTT
TRBJ1-2,-,TRBV9,CASSTEGLRGYTF,TGTGCCAGCAGCACGGAGGGACTTCGAGGCTACACCTTC
TRBJ1-2,TRBD1,TRBV7-2,CASSFQTGPYGYTF,TGTGCCAGCAGCTTCCAGACAGGGCCCTATGGCTACACCTTC
TRBJ2-7,-,TRBV18,CASSPQGDSYEQYF,TGTGCCAGCTCACCACAAGGCGACAGCTACGAGCAGTACTTC
TRBJ1-1,-,TRBV6-5,CASSRKTVSGVVAFF,TGTGCCAGCAGTCGCAAAACCGTCTCAGGGGTTGTCGCTTTCTTT
TRBJ1-3,TRBD1,TRBV19,CASSGGQVVGGRNTIYF,TGTGCCAGTAGTGGGGGACAGGTAGTAGGAGGAAGAAACACCATATATTTT
TRBJ1-3,TRBD1,TRBV19,CASSDSGTAGRNTIYF,TGTGCCAGTAGTGATTCCGGGACAGCGGGCAGAAACACCATATATTTT
TRBJ1-6,-,TRBV27,CASSLPRQYNSPLHF,TGTGCCAGCAGTTTACCTCGACAGTATAATTCACCCCTCCACTTT
TRBJ2-5,TRBD1,TRBV2,CASTVDRARETQYF,TGTGCCAGCACCGTGGACAGGGCTAGGGAGACCCAGTACTTC
TRBJ1-1,-,TRBV6-6,CASSPLVGYGAEAFF,TGTGCCAGCAGCCCCCTAGTAGGGTACGGGGCTGAAGCTTTCTTT
TRBJ2-7,-,TRBV2,CASSEDSRRFRVQYEQYF,TGTGCCAGCAGCGAAGATTCAAGGAGATTCAGGGTGCAGTACGAGCAGTACTTC
TRBJ1-3,TRBD1,TRBV11-2,CASGRPGGPGNTIYF,TGTGCCAGCGGAAGGCCAGGGGGACCTGGAAACACCATATATTTT
TRBJ2-6,-,TRBV2,CASSEYQGWSSGANVLTF,TGTGCCAGCAGTGAATACCAGGGTTGGAGCTCTGGGGCCAACGTCCTGACTTTC
TRBJ1-5,TRBD1,TRBV19,CASKGQGNQPQHF,TGTGCCAGTAAGGGACAGGGCAATCAGCCCCAGCATTTT
TRBJ2-3,TRBD2,TRBV19,CASRPSTSGRAYFTDTQYF,TGTGCCAGCAGACCCTCGACTAGCGGGAGGGCCTATTTCACAGATACGCAGTATTTT
TRBJ2-4,-,TRBV9,CASSVGSIADIQYF,TGTGCCAGCAGCGTAGGGTCCATCGCGGACATTCAGTACTTC
TRBJ1-5,-,TRBV27,CASSLVTGPNQPQHF,TGTGCCAGCAGTTTGGTCACAGGTCCCAATCAGCCCCAGCATTTT
TRBJ2-7,TRBD1,TRBV19,CASSMDRGYEQYF,TGTGCCAGTAGTATGGACAGGGGGTACGAGCAGTACTTC
TRBJ2-3,-,TRBV6-1,CASSPGNTDTQYF,TGTGCCAGCAGTCCAGGCAACACAGATACGCAGTATTTT
TRBJ2-7,TRBD2,TRBV5-4,CASSLGLASEQYF,TGTGCCAGCAGCTTGGGACTAGCCTCCGAGCAGTACTTC
TRBJ1-2,-,TRBV5-1,CASSFGGREVGTF,TGCGCCAGCAGCTTTGGTGGCAGGGAGGTCGGCACCTTC
TRBJ2-1,TRBD2,TRBV4-3,CASSQGLAGGDEQFF,TGCGCCAGCAGCCAGGGCCTAGCGGGAGGGGACGAGCAGTTCTTC
TRBJ1-5,TRBD1,TRBV5-4,CASSVDRGQPQHF,TGTGCCAGCAGCGTCGACAGGGGGCAGCCCCAGCATTTT
TRBJ1-5,-,TRBV2,CASTRAWGRESNQPQHF,TGTGCCAGCACTAGGGCTTGGGGGCGGGAGAGCAATCAGCCCCAGCATTTT
TRBJ2-3,TRBD1,TRBV5-1,CASSLGTGAPDTQYF,TGCGCCAGCAGCTTGGGGACAGGGGCCCCAGATACGCAGTATTTT
TRBJ2-1,TRBD2,TRBV4-3,CASSQGPGWSGRADEQFF,TGCGCCAGCAGCCAAGGCCCCGGGTGGAGCGGGAGGGCCGATGAGCAGTTCTTC
TRBJ1-3,-,TRBV4-1,CASSQEGRETGNTIYF,TGCGCCAGCAGCCAAGAAGGGAGGGAAACTGGAAACACCATATATTTT
TRBJ1-2,-,TRBV27,CASSPSGGGRYGYTF,TGTGCCAGCAGTCCAAGTGGCGGGGGGCGTTATGGCTACACCTTC
TRBJ2-7,TRBD2,TRBV5-5,CASSLDSGAASYEQYF,TGTGCCAGCAGCTTGGACAGCGGGGCGGCCTCCTACGAGCAGTACTTC
TRBJ1-1,-,TRBV9,CASSPQGGNTEAFF,TGTGCCAGCAGCCCCCAAGGGGGGAACACTGAAGCTTTCTTT
TRBJ2-1,TRBD2,TRBV19,CASSILGLAGVNEQFF,TGTGCCAGTAGTATTCTCGGACTAGCGGGAGTCAATGAGCAGTTCTTC
TRBJ2-7,TRBD1,TRBV29-1,CSVSGTGPAYEQYF,TGCAGCGTCTCCGGGACAGGGCCCGCCTACGAGCAGTACTTC
TRBJ1-5,-,TRBV10-3,CAIKEVGSDQPQHF,TGTGCCATCAAAGAGGTTGGGTCGGATCAGCCCCAGCATTTT
TRBJ2-7,-,TRBV19,CASSQTGTGFYEQYF,TGTGCCAGTAGTCAGACCGGGACTGGTTTCTACGAGCAGTACTTC
TRBJ1-2,-,TRBV7-8,CASSPVGQYGYTF,TGTGCCAGCAGCCCGGTGGGGCAGTATGGCTACACCTTC
TRBJ2-7,TRBD2,TRBV29-1,CSVEDTAGLAYEQYF,TGCAGCGTTGAAGATACTGCGGGACTAGCCTACGAGCAGTACTTC
TRBJ2-3,-,TRBV6-5,CASSYTGTDTQYF,TGTGCCAGCAGTTACACGGGCACAGATACGCAGTATTTT
TRBJ2-4,-,TRBV6-5,CASSYGGATNIQYF,TGTGCCAGCAGTTACGGAGGTGCTACGAACATTCAGTACTTC
TRBJ2-3,TRBD2,TRBV6-1,CASSEGASGSFADTQYF,TGTGCCAGCAGTGAGGGCGCTAGCGGGAGTTTCGCAGATACGCAGTATTTT
TRBJ2-1,-,TRBV9,CASSVGGDEQFF,TGTGCCAGCAGCGTAGGGGGGGATGAGCAGTTCTTC
TRBJ1-1,-,TRBV7-3,CASSSGRVSEAFF,TGTGCCAGCAGCTCCGGGAGGGTATCTGAAGCTTTCTTT
TRBJ1-2,TRBD1,TRBV4-2,CASSQGQGGYGYTF,TGTGCCAGCAGCCAAGGACAGGGGGGATATGGCTACACCTTC